This entry lists 3 T cell receptor beta chains sequenced from one sample in a study of cytomegalovirus exposure and HLA in healthy donors. The repertoire was sequenced with immunoSEQ multiplex PCR; TCRdb's copy has only in-frame clones and lacks some. The repertoire holds under 300,000 clones, with roughly 90% as singletons. The source material was PBMCs. Receptor source: a woman aged 18-29 years in good health and CMV-seronegative.

This sequence joins TRBV27 and TRBJ2-3; 7 bases are shared with TRBD2. This CDR3 comprises 18 residues. V shed 1 base and J 1 base; nucleotides not matched to a gene: 11. Looked up from germline, CDR1 is MNHEY and CDR2 is SMNVEV (reference sequence). As DNA, the CDR3 is TGTGCCAGCAGTTTATACCCCGCGGGGGTGGGGGGCACAGATACGCAGTATTTT. Protein sequence: CASSLYPAGVGGTDTQYF.

The V gene is TRBV6-4, the J gene TRBJ2-1; D might be TRBD2 (5 bases). This CDR3 spans 18 amino acids. Germline lookup yields CDR1 MRHNA and CDR2 SNTAGT. Trimming took 0 bases from V and 1 from J, leaving 16 bases between them. The CDR3 loop is CASSDSPTSGSSYNEQFF. CDR3 nucleotide sequence: TGTGCCAGCAGTGACTCGCCGACCAGTGGGAGTTCCTACAATGAGCAGTTCTTC.

The rearrangement joins TRBV5-4 to TRBJ1-2; TRBD1 matches 7 bases. The CDR3 is made up of 14 amino acids. The germline gives CDR1 SGHNT, CDR2 YYREEE (reference sequence). V trimming: 4 bases; J trimming: 4 bases; junction bases outside the gene matches: 7. CDR3 coding DNA: TGTGCCAGCAGCACGGCCCGGGACAGCTATGGCTACACCTTC. Translated: CASSTARDSYGYTF.